Presented here are 25 T cell receptor beta chains from one specimen sequenced in a study of T-cell memory formation after mild COVID-19. One entry per CDR3 protein, called by TCRdb with MiXCR from the 5' RACE reads. The repertoire holds roughly 600,000 distinct CDR3 sequences, about a sixth seen once, with more than 10% in the top ten. Sequenced sample: PBMCs or a T cell subset sorted from them (not recorded which). The receptors originated from an adult woman who had mild COVID-19 (a few samples of this study predate the infection). Cell type and time point are not known.

This clonotype was seen only a few times. The chain couples TRBV9 to TRBJ2-1; D is perhaps TRBD1 or TRBD2 (6 bases each). The CDR3 covers 17 residues. Trimming removed 0 bases from V and 2 bases from J, with 15 bases in between. The germline CDR1 and CDR2 sequences are SGDLS and YYNGEE. CDR3 protein: CASSVGPRGRTYNEQFF. CDR3 coding DNA: TGTGCCAGCAGCGTAGGGCCCCGGGGGCGCACCTACAATGAGCAGTTCTTC.

This chain's CDR3 is CATSRDRGGSEQYF. The DNA of the CDR3 is TGTGCCACCAGCAGAGATCGGGGCGGGTCCGAGCAGTACTTC. This rearrangement joins TRBV15 to TRBJ2-7; perhaps D is TRBD1 or TRBD2 (5 bases each). The CDR3 spans 14 residues. Germline CDR1 reads LNHNV; CDR2 reads YYDKDF (reference sequence). V was pared by 0 bases and J by 6 bases, with 12 bases between.

This chain joins TRBV15 and TRBJ1-1, with 9 bases lining up with TRBD1. Germline V CDR1 and CDR2: LNHNV, YYDKDF (reference sequence). The junction had 6 bases not matched to a gene; V was cut back by 1 base and J by 3 bases. There are 16 residues in the CDR3. The DNA of the CDR3 is TGTGCCACCAGCAGAGGGTTTAGGACAGGGGACACTGAAGCTTTCTTT. This codes for CATSRGFRTGDTEAFF.

The genes are TRBV6-6 and TRBJ2-5, with 7 positions matching TRBD1. The CDR3 consists of 16 residues. Unmatched junction bases numbered 13, after V lost 6 bases and J lost 3 bases. Germline V gene data show CDR1 as MNHNY and CDR2 as SVGAGI (reference sequence). This CDR3 reads CASRRGQAYLEETQYF. CDR3 nucleotide sequence: TGTGCCAGCAGAAGAGGACAGGCATACTTAGAAGAGACCCAGTACTTC.

The chain joins TRBV15 to TRBJ2-5, with a possible D match to TRBD2 (7 bases). CDR1 and CDR2 from the germline V gene are LNHNV and YYDKDF (reference sequence). CDR3 length: 16 amino acids. Trimming shortened V by 8 bases and J by 1 base, and 20 bases separated the two germline ends. In DNA, the CDR3 is TGTGCCACCTCCTGGGGGGGGCCTACCCTCCAAGAGACCCAGTACTTC. As protein: CATSWGGPTLQETQYF. Together with reference TRBV15 and TRBJ2-5, the CDR3 gives the full variable domain: DAMVIQNPRYQVTQFGKPVTLSCSQTLNHNVMYWYQQKSSQAPKLLFHYYDKDFNNEADTPDNFQSRRPNTSFCFLDIRSPGLGDTAMYLCATSWGGPTLQETQYFGPGTRLLVL.

V usage is TRBV7-2 and J usage is TRBJ2-5; a possible D gene is TRBD2 (6 bases). The germline V gene has CDR1 SGHTA and CDR2 FQGNSA. CDR3 length equals 14 residues. Trimming shortened V by 5 bases and J by 2 bases, and 12 bases separated the two germline ends. This CDR3 is CASSTGRGQETQYF. As DNA, the CDR3 is TGTGCCAGCAGCACCGGCCGGGGGCAAGAGACCCAGTACTTC. The whole variable domain, remainder taken from reference TRBV7-2 and TRBJ2-5, is GAGVSQSPSNKVTEKGKDVELRCDPISGHTALYWYRQSLGQGLEFLIYFQGNSAPDKSGLPSDRFSAERTGGSVSTLTIQRTQQEDSAVYLCASSTGRGQETQYFGPGTRLLVL.

The CDR3 nucleotides are TGCGCCAGCAGCCGGGAAGAGTCGGAGCAGTTCTTC. Residues: CASSREESEQFF. The chain links TRBV4-1 to TRBJ2-1; D is unresolved. Germline CDR1 reads MGHRA; CDR2 reads YSYEKL. This CDR3 spans 12 amino acids. V gave up 4 bases and J gave up 10 bases, with 11 bases separating them.

This clonotype has a count of ten or more. The chain is built from TRBV28 and TRBJ2-7; TRBD1 might be the D (6 bases). The CDR3 extends over 14 amino acids. Trimming cost V 9 bases and J 2 bases, with 17 bases left between them. Per germline, CDR1 MDHEN and CDR2 SYDVKM. CDR3 sequence: CASRATGITYEQYF. In DNA, the CDR3 is TGTGCCAGTAGAGCCACAGGGATTACCTACGAGCAGTACTTC.

This clonotype was detected only a few times. CDR3 loop: CASILIGLADTGELFF. The DNA of the CDR3 is TGTGCCAGCATCCTCATCGGACTAGCGGACACCGGGGAGCTGTTTTTT. The chain recombines TRBV12-3 or TRBV12-4 with TRBJ2-2, with 10 bases matching TRBD2. The CDR3 length is 16 residues. Germline trimming cut 7 bases from V and 3 bases from J; bases unmatched to any gene: 8.

In this sample, this clonotype turned up a few times. The chain is built from TRBV29-1 and TRBJ2-1, with TRBD2 as a possible D gene (5 bases). The CDR3 is 13 residues long. V lost 4 bases to trimming and J lost 6 bases, with 13 bases between them. Germline V gene data show CDR1 as SQVTM and CDR2 as ANQGSEA. The CDR3 coding sequence is TGCAGCGTTGTAGCGACCCCGATCAATGAGCAGTTCTTC. This encodes CSVVATPINEQFF.

This clonotype was counted only a few times. V is TRBV5-1 and J is TRBJ2-7; 10 bases are shared with TRBD2. V dropped 0 bases and J dropped 4; count of bases not matched to a gene: 4. The CDR3 has 15 residues. Germline V gene data show CDR1 as SGHRS and CDR2 as YFSETQ. This CDR3 is CASSLEASGGYEQYF. DNA of the CDR3: TGCGCCAGCAGCTTGGAGGCTAGCGGGGGTTACGAGCAGTACTTC.

V usage is TRBV12-3 or TRBV12-4 and J usage is TRBJ2-1, with 8 bases lining up with TRBD2. The length of the CDR3 is 14 residues. The trim removed 3 bases at V and 9 bases at J, leaving 7 bases unmatched. CDR3 nucleotide sequence: TGTGCCAGCAGTTTGAGGGGACTAGTGGGTGAGCAGTTCTTC. Protein sequence: CASSLRGLVGEQFF.

The chain carries TRBV24-1 and TRBJ1-1, with D tentatively TRBD1 (5 bases). Trimming took 7 bases from V and 2 from J, leaving 16 bases between them. The CDR3 consists of 15 residues. The germline gives CDR1 KGHDR, CDR2 SFDVKD. The CDR3 region is CATRGGSRANTEAFF. The CDR3 DNA reads as TGTGCCACCAGGGGGGGGTCCAGGGCTAACACTGAAGCTTTCTTT.

This clonotype was detected ten times or more. This chain links TRBV29-1 with TRBJ2-3; 9 bases are a match to TRBD2. The germline V gene encodes CDR1 SQVTM and CDR2 ANQGSEA. The J segment lost 0 bases and the V segment lost 4 bases, leaving 11 bases of the junction unmatched. This CDR3 is built from 17 residues. CDR3 sequence reads: CSVVRISGGFSTDTQYF. The CDR3 DNA reads as TGCAGCGTTGTGCGTATTAGCGGGGGATTTAGCACAGATACGCAGTATTTT.

V and J are TRBV7-3 and TRBJ1-1; D remains ambiguous. V gave up 6 bases and J gave up 8 bases, with 13 bases separating them. The germline CDR1 and CDR2 sequences are SGHTA and FQGTGA. The CDR3 contains 12 residues. CDR3 nucleotides: TGTGCCAGCAGAATAGGGAGTGGCGAAGCTTTCTTT. Its translation is CASRIGSGEAFF. Variable domain in full (rest from reference TRBV7-3 and TRBJ1-1): GAGVSQTPSNKVTEKGKYVELRCDPISGHTALYWYRQSLGQGPEFLIYFQGTGAADDSGLPNDRFFAVRPEGSVSTLKIQRTERGDSAVYLCASRIGSGEAFFGQGTRLTVV.

This clonotype was observed once. J is TRBJ2-6 and V is TRBV20-1; D gene uncertain. Germline loops: CDR1 DFQATT, CDR2 SNEGSKA (reference sequence). Between the trimmed V and J ends, which lost 5 bases and 1 base, there was a span of 18 bases. The CDR3 consists of 17 residues. The CDR3 spells CSAPPLEFSSGANVLTF. The DNA of the CDR3 is TGCAGTGCTCCCCCCCTTGAATTTTCTTCTGGGGCCAACGTCCTGACTTTC.

This clonotype was observed a handful of times. V is TRBV15 and J is TRBJ1-3, with 7 nucleotides matching TRBD1. Trimming at V came to 5 bases and at J to 4 bases, leaving 8 bases not matched to a gene. Per germline, CDR1 LNHNV and CDR2 YYDKDF (reference sequence). This CDR3 is 15 amino acids long. The CDR3 bases are TGTGCCACCAGCTCTACAAGACAGGGAGGAAACACCATATATTTT. Encoded protein: CATSSTRQGGNTIYF. Full variable domain (rest looked up from reference TRBV15 and TRBJ1-3): DAMVIQNPRYQVTQFGKPVTLSCSQTLNHNVMYWYQQKSSQAPKLLFHYYDKDFNNEADTPDNFQSRRPNTSFCFLDIRSPGLGDTAMYLCATSSTRQGGNTIYFGEGSWLTVV.

The chain couples TRBV15 to TRBJ2-1; no firm D call. The V gene's germline CDR1 is LNHNV and CDR2 YYDKDF (reference sequence). Trimming shortened V by 4 bases and J by 8 bases, and 9 bases separated the two germline ends. The CDR3 totals 12 residues. DNA of the CDR3: TGTGCCACCAGCATAAAGTTGTATGAGCAGTTCTTC. Translating it yields CATSIKLYEQFF. Complete variable domain (other parts from reference TRBV15 and TRBJ2-1): DAMVIQNPRYQVTQFGKPVTLSCSQTLNHNVMYWYQQKSSQAPKLLFHYYDKDFNNEADTPDNFQSRRPNTSFCFLDIRSPGLGDTAMYLCATSIKLYEQFFGPGTRLTVL.

This clonotype was recorded a few times. The chain is built from TRBV6-5 and TRBJ2-5; D is undetermined. CDR3 length: 14 amino acids. Trimming stripped 2 bases from V and 5 bases from J, with 12 bases between. Germline V gene lookup returns CDR1 MNHEY and CDR2 SVGAGI. DNA for the CDR3: TGTGCCAGCAGTTACAAGGGTTTCTGGGAGACCCAGTACTTC. Its protein product is CASSYKGFWETQYF.

This clonotype was seen a handful of times. This chain connects TRBV6-2 or TRBV6-3 to TRBJ2-7; 8 bases match TRBD1. There are 14 residues in the CDR3. Germline V lookup: CDR1 MNHEY, CDR2 SVGEGT. V shed 7 bases, J shed 4 bases, and the junction held 9 bases outside the gene matches. The CDR3, as DNA: TGTGCCAGCATACCAGACAGGGGAGGATACGAGCAGTACTTC. This gives the protein CASIPDRGGYEQYF.

Only a few counts were recorded for this clonotype. DNA for the CDR3: TGTGCCAGCAGGAGGCTTTCAGGCGACTCTGGAAACACCATATATTTT. It codes for CASRRLSGDSGNTIYF. The rearrangement uses TRBV2 and TRBJ1-3, with D unresolved. Germline V gene data show CDR1 as SNHLY and CDR2 as FYNNEI. V was pared by 6 bases and J by 0 bases, with 15 bases between. The CDR3 has 16 amino acids.

The genes are TRBV30 and TRBJ2-2; 8 bases line up with TRBD1. J gave up 2 bases and V 5 bases, and 4 bases lay outside the gene matches. There are 14 residues in the CDR3. The germline V gene has CDR1 GTSNPN and CDR2 SVGIG (reference sequence). The CDR3 reads CAWGGQGNTGELFF. The DNA for the CDR3 is TGTGCCTGGGGTGGACAGGGTAACACCGGGGAGCTGTTTTTT.

The genes are TRBV13 and TRBJ2-1, with 11 bases that match TRBD2. Unmatched junction bases numbered 16, after V lost 5 bases and J lost 7 bases. CDR3 length: 18 residues. Germline V gives CDR1 PRHDT, CDR2 FYEKMQ (reference sequence). As DNA, the CDR3 is TGTGCCAGCAGCGGGCGTAGGATAACTAGCGGGAGTCGGAATGAGCAGTTCTTC. Translated: CASSGRRITSGSRNEQFF.

Only a few counts were recorded for this clonotype. The chain carries TRBV14 and TRBJ2-2; unclear D gene. Between the trimmed V and J ends, which lost 5 bases and 8 bases, there was a span of 6 bases. CDR1 is SGHDN, CDR2 FVKESK, per germline. There are 11 residues in the CDR3. The CDR3 loop is CASSLLGELFF. The CDR3 DNA reads as TGTGCCAGCAGCTTACTTGGGGAGCTGTTTTTT.

The chain links TRBV23-1 to TRBJ1-4, with D possibly being TRBD1 (5 bases). TRBV23-1 is annotated as an ORF whose role is uncertain. V lost 7 bases, J lost 5 bases, and 17 bases lay in between. The CDR3 is 15 residues long. As DNA, the CDR3 is TGCGCCAGCACCCTCCGGGGACGGCTGAATGAAAAACTGTTTTTT. It translates to CASTLRGRLNEKLFF.